The clone carrying this TCR beta chain has more than one count but fewer than ten. Its antigen remains unknown. The authors produced TCR alpha and TCR beta cDNA libraries with sample barcodes and UMIs by 5'RACE using constant-segment primers. A single record per CDR3 protein comes from TCRdb applying MiXCR to the 5' RACE reads. Of approximately 570,000 distinct CDR3 sequences listed, roughly 18% were seen once; the top ten hold around 12%. The sample comes from a study of T-cell memory formation after mild COVID-19. About the research overall: Clusters of TCRs were largely donor specific.

Whole-study findings and limits: Contracting CD8+ clones were enriched in EMRA, CD4+ mainly in CM and EM. Some clones that responded were present in memory (sampled pre-infection), which suggests cross-reactive memory joined.

The CDR3 contains 16 residues. V was clipped by 1 base and J by 2 bases, with 15 bases between them. Germline values: CDR1 SGHTA, CDR2 FQGNSA. The TCR originated in an adult woman who had mild COVID-19 (a few samples of this study predate the infection). Cell type and time point are not known. This chain connects TRBV7-2 to TRBJ2-7, with D unclear. Sequenced: PBMCs or a T cell subset sorted from them (not recorded which). CDR3 DNA sequence: TGTGCCAGCAGCTTAGGGTCCGGAATAGTTGCCTACGAGCAGTACTTC. This gives the protein CASSLGSGIVAYEQYF.